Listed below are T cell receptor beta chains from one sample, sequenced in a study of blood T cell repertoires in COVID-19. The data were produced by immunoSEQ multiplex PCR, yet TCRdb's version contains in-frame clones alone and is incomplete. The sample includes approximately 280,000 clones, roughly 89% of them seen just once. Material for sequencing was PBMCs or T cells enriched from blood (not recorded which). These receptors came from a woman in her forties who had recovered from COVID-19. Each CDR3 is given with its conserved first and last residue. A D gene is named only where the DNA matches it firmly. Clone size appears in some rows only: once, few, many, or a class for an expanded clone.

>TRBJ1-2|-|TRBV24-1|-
TGTGCCACCAGTGTGGGCAGGGCCCCCTATGGCTACACCTTC
CATSVGRAPYGYTF
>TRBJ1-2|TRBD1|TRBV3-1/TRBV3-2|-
TGTGCCAGCAGCCGAGGAGACAGGACAGGTCCTAACTATGGCTACACCTTC
CASSRGDRTGPNYGYTF
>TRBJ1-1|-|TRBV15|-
TGTGCCACCAGCAGAGAACCCGGGGGTGGGACTGAAGCTTTCTTT
CATSREPGGGTEAFF
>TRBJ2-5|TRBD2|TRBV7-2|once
TGTGCCAGCAGCTTATTGGCGGGAGGGTTGTCAGAGACCCAGTACTTC
CASSLLAGGLSETQYF
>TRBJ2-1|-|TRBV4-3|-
TGCGCCAGCAGCTTAACGAGATCTAGAGCGATACAGGCTGAGCAGTTCTTC
CASSLTRSRAIQAEQFF
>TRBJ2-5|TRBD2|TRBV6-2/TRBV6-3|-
TGTGCCAGCAGTTCCCGAAGACTAGCGGGGTGGGAGACCCAGTACTTC
CASSSRRLAGWETQYF
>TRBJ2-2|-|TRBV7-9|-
TGTGCCAGCAGCTTAAGACTAGAGAGCACCGGGGAGCTGTTTTTT
CASSLRLESTGELFF
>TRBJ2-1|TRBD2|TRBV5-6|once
TGTGCCAGCAGCTCTAGACTAGCGGGAGGGGGTAGCTCCTACAATGAGCAGTTCTTC
CASSSRLAGGGSSYNEQFF
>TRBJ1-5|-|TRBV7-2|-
TGTGCCAGCAGCTCCACCAGGGGCGGGCAGCCCCAGCATTTT
CASSSTRGGQPQHF
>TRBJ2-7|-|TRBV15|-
TGTGCCACCAGCCTCATGGCGGGCGGCTACGAGCAGTACTTC
CATSLMAGGYEQYF
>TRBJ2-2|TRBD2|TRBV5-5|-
TGTGCCAGCAGACCCGGGCTAGCGGGAGGTTCGAGCGGGGAGCTGTTTTTT
CASRPGLAGGSSGELFF
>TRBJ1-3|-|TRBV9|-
TGTGCCAGCAGCGCCTACCAAAGCCTTGGAAACACCATATATTTT
CASSAYQSLGNTIYF
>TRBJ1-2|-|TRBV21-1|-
TGTGCCAGCAGCAAAGCGCGGAAGGGCGGACAGGGTGCTCCCTCTAACTATGGCTACACCTTC
CASSKARKGGQGAPSNYGYTF
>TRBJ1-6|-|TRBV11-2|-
TGTGCCAGCAGCTTAGAGGAGGAAACCCTCCACTTT
CASSLEEETLHF
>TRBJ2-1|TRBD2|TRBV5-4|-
TGTGCCAGCAGCTTGGGTAGCGGGAATTACAATGAGCAGTTCTTC
CASSLGSGNYNEQFF
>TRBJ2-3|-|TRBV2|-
TGTGCCAGCAGTGACGGGGGACCTAGCACAGATACGCAGTATTTT
CASSDGGPSTDTQYF
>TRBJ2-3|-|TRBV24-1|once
TGTGCCACCAGTGACCCAAACACAGATACGCAGTATTTT
CATSDPNTDTQYF
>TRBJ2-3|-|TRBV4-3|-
TGCGCCAGCAGCCATCGAGTCGTGGCGGGGCCCACAGATACGCAGTATTTT
CASSHRVVAGPTDTQYF
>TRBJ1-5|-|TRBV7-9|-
TGTGCCAGCAGTCCGACAGACAACAATCAGCCCCAGCATTTT
CASSPTDNNQPQHF